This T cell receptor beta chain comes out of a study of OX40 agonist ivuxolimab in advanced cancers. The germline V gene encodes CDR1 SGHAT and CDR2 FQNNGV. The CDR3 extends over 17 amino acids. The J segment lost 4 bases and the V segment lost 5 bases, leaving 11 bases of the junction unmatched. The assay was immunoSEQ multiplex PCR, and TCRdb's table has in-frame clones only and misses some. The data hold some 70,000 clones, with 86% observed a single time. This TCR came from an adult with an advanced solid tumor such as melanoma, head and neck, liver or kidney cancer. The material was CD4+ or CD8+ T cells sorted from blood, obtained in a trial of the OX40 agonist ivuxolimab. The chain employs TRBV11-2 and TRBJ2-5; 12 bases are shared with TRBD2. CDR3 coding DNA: TGTGCCAGCAGCCCCCGGGGCTCTAGCGGGGGGGGAGAGACCCAGTACTTC. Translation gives CASSPRGSSGGGETQYF.